A single sample gave rise to the 23 T cell receptor beta chains below, sequenced in a study of blood T cell repertoires in COVID-19. Here immunoSEQ multiplex PCR was the method, and the copy in TCRdb shows in-frame clones only, minus some. The repertoire holds roughly 450,000 clones, with 90% as singletons. The sequencing input was PBMCs or T cells enriched from blood (not recorded which). These receptors were taken from a man between 18 and 35 years old who had recovered from COVID-19.

The J gene is TRBJ1-2, the V gene TRBV3-1 (or the pseudogene TRBV3-2); unclear D gene. Germline V gives CDR1 LGHDT, CDR2 YNNKEL (reference sequence). Trimming cost V 3 bases and J 6 bases, with 5 bases left between them. This CDR3 has 11 residues. CDR3 region: CASSHGDGYTF. The CDR3 coding sequence is TGTGCCAGCAGCCACGGGGATGGCTACACCTTC.

The chain links TRBV7-8 to TRBJ1-1, with TRBD1 as a possible D gene (5 bases). Germline V gene lookup returns CDR1 SGHVS and CDR2 FQNEAQ. The germline V and J ends were trimmed by 3 bases and 3 bases, with 14 bases remaining between them. The CDR3 loop spans 15 amino acids. This chain's CDR3 is CASSFVRVGDTEAFF. The DNA of the CDR3 is TGTGCCAGCAGCTTCGTCAGGGTCGGAGACACTGAAGCTTTCTTT.

The chain couples TRBV6-5 to TRBJ2-1; 10 bases align to TRBD2. V lost 9 bases to trimming and J lost 4 bases; unmatched junction nucleotides: 12. The length of the CDR3 is 16 residues. Looked up from germline, CDR1 is MNHEY and CDR2 is SVGAGI. This CDR3 is CARNYETSGEYNEQFF. The CDR3 DNA reads as TGTGCCAGGAATTACGAAACTAGCGGGGAATACAATGAGCAGTTCTTC.

The gene calls are TRBV28 and TRBJ1-3; TRBD1 agrees at 12 bases. The junction had 4 bases not matched to a gene; V was cut back by 6 bases and J by 4 bases. In germline, CDR1 is MDHEN, CDR2 SYDVKM. The CDR3 length is 15 residues. The CDR3: CASRGQGALGNTIYF. The CDR3 coding sequence is TGTGCCAGCAGGGGACAGGGGGCGCTGGGAAACACCATATATTTT.

The V gene is TRBV18, the J gene TRBJ1-3; D possibly corresponds to TRBD1 (6 bases). Germline CDR1 KGHSH, CDR2 LQKENI. The CDR3 is made up of 15 amino acids. Trimming cost V 2 bases and J 4 bases, with 12 bases left between them. CDR3 sequence reads: CASSPTGTPGNTIYF. The CDR3, as DNA: TGTGCCAGCTCACCAACCGGGACACCAGGAAACACCATATATTTT. The complete variable domain, with remaining parts taken from reference TRBV18 and TRBJ1-3, reads NAGVMQNPRHLVRRRGQEARLRCSPMKGHSHVYWYRQLPEEGLKFMVYLQKENIIDESGMPKERFSAEFPKEGPSILRIQQVVRGDSAAYFCASSPTGTPGNTIYFGEGSWLTVV.

The chain is built from TRBV25-1 and TRBJ2-1; 9 nucleotides match TRBD2. The germline CDR1 and CDR2 sequences are MGHDK and SYGVNS. V dropped 4 bases and J dropped 2; count of bases not matched to a gene: 6. The length of the CDR3 is 16 residues. CDR3 protein: CASSGGLAPPYNEQFF. DNA of the CDR3: TGTGCCAGCAGTGGGGGACTAGCTCCCCCCTACAATGAGCAGTTCTTC.

CDR3 sequence (DNA): TGTGCCAGCAGCACACAGGTGAACCAGCCCCAGCATTTT. Protein product: CASSTQVNQPQHF. This chain links TRBV2 with TRBJ1-5; D possibly corresponds to TRBD1 (5 bases). CDR3 length: 13 residues. The V gene lost 6 bases and the J gene lost 7 bases, with 13 bases spanning the gap. From germline, CDR1 is SNHLY and CDR2 FYNNEI.

The rearrangement joins TRBV30 to TRBJ1-2, with D possibly TRBD1 on 5 matching bases. The germline gives CDR1 GTSNPN, CDR2 SVGIG (reference sequence). Trimming took 2 bases from V and 3 from J, leaving 10 bases between them. This CDR3 is built from 13 residues. Here the CDR3 reads CAWSPLRDYGYTF. The CDR3, as DNA: TGTGCCTGGAGTCCCCTCAGGGACTATGGCTACACCTTC.

This chain joins TRBV29-1 and TRBJ1-1; D is ambiguous. The CDR3 contains 13 residues. Germline V gene sequence: CDR1 SQVTM, CDR2 ANQGSEA. The V and J ends lost 3 bases and 1 base respectively, with 9 bases between them. The CDR3 DNA reads as TGCAGCGTTGATCGGGTGGGGAACACTGAAGCTTTCTTT. Protein: CSVDRVGNTEAFF.

The chain joins TRBV2 to TRBJ1-6; possibly TRBD1 for D (5 bases). Germline assignment: CDR1 SNHLY and CDR2 FYNNEI. The CDR3 consists of 12 residues. V lost 10 bases to trimming and J lost 9 bases, with 13 bases between them. This CDR3 reads CATTRDSSPLHF. The DNA of the CDR3 is TGTGCCACCACCAGGGACTCTTCACCCCTCCACTTT.

The V gene is TRBV5-1, the J gene TRBJ2-2, with TRBD1 as a possible D gene (6 bases). The length of the CDR3 is 14 residues. Germline CDR1 SGHRS, CDR2 YFSETQ. Trimming removed 7 bases at V and 4 bases at J, with 14 bases between. CDR3 bases: TGCGCCAGCGCTCCGGGACATATCACCGGGGAGCTGTTTTTT. Amino acid sequence: CASAPGHITGELFF.

V gene TRBV9 combines with J gene TRBJ1-1, with D unclear. Per germline, CDR1 SGDLS and CDR2 YYNGEE. The CDR3 length is 14 residues. V lost 0 bases to trimming and J lost 3 bases, with 9 bases between them. The CDR3 is CASSVAPTDTEAFF. The CDR3 DNA follows: TGTGCCAGCAGCGTAGCGCCCACAGACACTGAAGCTTTCTTT.

The V gene is TRBV9, the J gene TRBJ1-1; D is ambiguous. The CDR3 runs to 14 residues. The germline V gene has CDR1 SGDLS and CDR2 YYNGEE. V was trimmed by 3 bases and J by 4 bases, leaving 13 bases between them. The CDR3 sequence is CASSGNTAATEAFF. Written as DNA, the CDR3 is TGTGCCAGCAGCGGAAATACGGCGGCCACTGAAGCTTTCTTT.

The chain joins TRBV30 to TRBJ1-2, with TRBD1 as a possible D gene (5 bases). V was clipped by 0 bases and J by 4 bases, with 9 bases between them. The CDR3 contains 13 residues. CDR1 GTSNPN and CDR2 SVGIG come from the germline V gene (reference sequence). CDR3 sequence: CAWSVRGPYGYTF. The CDR3 DNA reads as TGTGCCTGGAGTGTAAGGGGCCCCTATGGCTACACCTTC.

The genes are TRBV6-1 and TRBJ2-7; TRBD2 agrees at 7 bases. Germline assignment: CDR1 MNHNS and CDR2 SASEGT. This CDR3 is 14 amino acids long. Germline trimming cut 4 bases from V and 2 bases from J; bases unmatched to any gene: 5. CDR3 sequence (DNA): TGTGCCAGCAGTGTAGCTAGCGGACCCTACGAGCAGTACTTC. Residues: CASSVASGPYEQYF.

The rearrangement links TRBV2 to TRBJ2-5, with 8 bases matching TRBD1. In germline, CDR1 is SNHLY, CDR2 FYNNEI. The V segment lost 6 bases and the J segment 5 bases; nucleotides outside the gene matches: 11. This CDR3 has 15 residues. The CDR3, as DNA: TGTGCCAGCAGAAACCCAGGGGGCAGAGGTGAGACCCAGTACTTC. Its translation is CASRNPGGRGETQYF.

V is TRBV27 and J is TRBJ2-2; 12 bases align to TRBD2. With V trimmed by 4 bases and J by 7 bases, 10 bases remained unmatched. This CDR3 comprises 17 residues. CDR1 and CDR2 from the germline V gene are MNHEY and SMNVEV (reference sequence). The CDR3 reads CASSYRLAGERGGELFF. Here the CDR3 DNA reads TGTGCCAGCAGTTATAGACTAGCGGGAGAGAGGGGCGGGGAGCTGTTTTTT.

The gene calls are TRBV3-1 (or the pseudogene TRBV3-2) and TRBJ2-5, with 8 bases lining up with TRBD1. Unmatched junction bases numbered 11, after V lost 7 bases and J lost 4 bases. The CDR3 covers 15 residues. Germline CDR1 reads LGHDT; CDR2 reads YNNKEL (reference sequence). The chain's CDR3 is CASILRGLGGETQYF. Here the CDR3 DNA reads TGTGCCAGCATCCTCAGGGGGCTAGGAGGAGAGACCCAGTACTTC.

The chain joins TRBV27 to TRBJ2-1, with D tentatively TRBD2 (6 bases). The CDR3 is 13 residues long. The V gene lost 5 bases and the J gene lost 7 bases, with 12 bases spanning the gap. Germline assignment: CDR1 MNHEY and CDR2 SMNVEV (reference sequence). CDR3: CASSPSLANEQFF. In nucleotides, the CDR3 is TGTGCCAGCAGTCCCTCCCTAGCGAATGAGCAGTTCTTC.

The chain recombines TRBV24-1 with TRBJ1-1; no clear D. This CDR3 spans 12 amino acids. The germline gives CDR1 KGHDR, CDR2 SFDVKD. Deletions cut 5 bases from V and 9 bases from J, with 12 bases between. The DNA for the CDR3 is TGTGCCACCAGTGCCGGAGGGCGTCAAGCTTTCTTT. This codes for CATSAGGRQAFF.

This clone was counted between two and nine times. The chain joins TRBV2 to TRBJ2-7, with D maybe TRBD2 (6 bases). The CDR3 consists of 12 residues. The V end was cut by 8 bases, the J end by 4 bases, with 12 bases between. Germline CDR1 is SNHLY and CDR2 is FYNNEI. The CDR3 reads CASEASAYEQYF. The CDR3 DNA is TGTGCCAGCGAGGCTAGCGCGTACGAGCAGTACTTC.

Only one count was recorded for this clone. V is TRBV4-1 and J is TRBJ1-1; TRBD1 agrees at 8 bases. V lost 7 bases, J lost 4 bases, and 5 bases stayed unmatched. The germline V gene has CDR1 MGHRA and CDR2 YSYEKL. This CDR3 region has 13 residues. The CDR3 region is CASTGTGVTEAFF. The CDR3 DNA reads as TGCGCCAGCACCGGGACAGGCGTCACTGAAGCTTTCTTT.

The CDR3 nucleotides are TGTGCCAGCAGCGTAGGCAGGGAGGGTGGAAGATTCTTT. This gives the protein CASSVGREGGRFF. The V gene is TRBV9, the J gene TRBJ1-1; D might be TRBD1 (5 bases). V gave up 0 bases and J gave up 14 bases, with 17 bases separating them. Germline V gene data show CDR1 as SGDLS and CDR2 as YYNGEE. CDR3 length equals 13 residues.